The following is a T cell receptor beta chain sequence with its context. The data originate from a study of blood T cell repertoires in COVID-19. Study context: Samples taken during acute and convalescent COVID-19 were collected in the United States, Italy and Spain. T cells, B-cell-depleted T cells, or PBMCs provided the cDNA or gDNA that served as material.

V gave up 6 bases and J gave up 3 bases, with 8 bases separating them. CDR3 length: 13 residues. Germline V gene data show CDR1 as MNHEY and CDR2 as SMNVEV (reference sequence). Under the authors' procedure: Reference gene primers were amplified, and this amplification served to estimate nucleated cell counts. Some clones are missing from TCRdb's copy, which holds only in-frame ones; the method was immunoSEQ multiplex PCR. V and J calls and clone size follow that table, whereas D and trimming were derived from the DNA. Of hundreds of thousands of clones in the sample, 80% to 90% were seen once. This receptor was identified in a man at least 80 years old with acute or convalescent COVID-19. The chain couples TRBV27 to TRBJ2-2; D is unresolved. Sequenced material: peripheral blood. The CDR3 loop is CASRLTYTGELFF. CDR3 DNA sequence: TGTGCCAGCAGACTTACTTACACCGGGGAGCTGTTTTTT.